This T cell receptor (beta chain) was captured in a study of regulatory T cells in long-lasting Graves disease. Looking at the study overall: Duration of antithyroid drug therapy among newly diagnosed Graves' patients was under 3 months.

To make TCR beta libraries, researchers used iRepertoire HTBI primers and Arm-PCR of CDR3 regions. TCRdb called the multiplex PCR reads again in MiXCR, with one record for every CDR3 protein. In the table there are roughly 250,000 distinct CDR3 sequences, 18% of which are singletons. This clonotype appeared many times. There are 14 residues in the CDR3. V was pared by 3 bases and J by 4 bases, with 13 bases between. Per the germline V gene, CDR1 is SEHNR and CDR2 is FQNEAQ (reference sequence). Time point of the sample: newly diagnosed GD, antithyroid drugs for less than 3 months. After RNA was extracted from PBMCs, the TCR library was made from it. These same records also appear under a second study, on T cells in Graves' hyperthyroidism and ophthalmopathy. As that study records: Participants, patients aged 18 to 65, had newly diagnosed hyperthyroidism with a duration under 2 months.

The source is a woman aged 25 to 39 with Graves disease. The source was peripheral blood mononuclear cells (PBMCs), collected at new diagnosis, from a patient treated with antithyroid drugs. V is TRBV7-9 and J is TRBJ2-7; D is undetermined. The CDR3 is CASSFVGSTYEQYF. CDR3 coding DNA: TGTGCCAGCAGCTTTGTGGGCAGCACTTACGAGCAGTACTTC.